This TCR beta chain came from a study of PD-1 blockade in classical Hodgkin lymphoma. The study's findings and limits: Reports indicated that newly diagnosed patients had lower baseline TCR diversity than healthy donors did.

TCRdb keeps only in-frame clones here, not all; method: immunoSEQ multiplex PCR. The sample carries approximately 61,000 clones, about 90% recorded once. Time point indicated: cycle 4 day 1 (C4D1), after five to seven weeks of nivolumab. Every patient was affected by relapse after autologous stem cell transplantation, while exposure to brentuximab vedotin was not uniform. This CDR3 has 12 residues. Germline V CDR1 and CDR2: SGHRS, YFSETQ. Trimming left V 5 bases short and J 3 bases short, with 8 bases between. On this clone: Its specificity is unknown. The same CDR3 arises from other DNA sequences in this sample as well.

The rearrangement uses TRBV5-1 and TRBJ1-2; TRBD1 might be the D (5 bases). The sequences come from peripheral blood mononuclear cells (PBMCs), collected before the fourth cycle of nivolumab. This TCR derives from a human donor with classical Hodgkin lymphoma. CDR3 nucleotide sequence: TGCGCCAGCAGTCTGGGGGACTATGGCTACACCTTC. Translated: CASSLGDYGYTF.